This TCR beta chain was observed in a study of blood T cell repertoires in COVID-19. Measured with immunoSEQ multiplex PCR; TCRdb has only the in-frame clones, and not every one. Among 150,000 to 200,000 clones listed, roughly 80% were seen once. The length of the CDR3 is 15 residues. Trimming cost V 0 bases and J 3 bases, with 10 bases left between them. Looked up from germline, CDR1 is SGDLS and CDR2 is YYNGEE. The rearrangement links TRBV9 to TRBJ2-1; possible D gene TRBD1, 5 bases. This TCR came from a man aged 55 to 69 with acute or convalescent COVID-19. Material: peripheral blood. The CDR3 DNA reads TGTGCCAGCAGCGTAGAGGGGCTAGACTACAATGAGCAGTTCTTC. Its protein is CASSVEGLDYNEQFF.